The 25 T cell receptor beta chains given below trace back to one sample, sequenced in a study of T cells after posttransplantation cyclophosphamide. The data were produced by immunoSEQ multiplex PCR, yet TCRdb's version contains in-frame clones alone and is incomplete. The sample includes some 10,000 clones, roughly 86% of them seen just once. Cyclophosphamide on days +3 and +4 followed busulfan-fludarabine conditioning and a marrow graft. The sample was CD4+ T cells sorted from PBMCs, taken after allogeneic stem cell transplant with posttransplant cyclophosphamide. The receptors here all came from a male patient aged 30 to 39 who received an allogeneic stem cell transplant from a related donor, was CMV-positive, and had acute GVHD only. Some of the T cells may derive from the graft donor.

The chain joins TRBV10-3 to TRBJ1-2; maybe TRBD1 (6 bases). Germline CDR1 is ENHRY and CDR2 is SYGVKD. Trimming cost V 8 bases and J 1 base, with 8 bases left between them. This CDR3 spans 12 amino acids. CDR3 in amino acids: CAIRGGNYGYTF. CDR3 nucleotide sequence: TGTGCCATCCGAGGGGGTAACTATGGCTACACCTTC.

The chain employs TRBV5-6 and TRBJ2-6; D might be TRBD2 (5 bases). Trimming took 5 bases from V and 2 from J, leaving 11 bases between them. This CDR3 is 15 amino acids long. CDR1 is SGHDT and CDR2 is YYEEEE in the germline V gene. CDR3 coding DNA: TGTGCCAGCAGACTAGGAGGTACTGGGGCCAACGTCCTGACTTTC. This encodes CASRLGGTGANVLTF.

The rearrangement uses TRBV6-1 and TRBJ2-2; 7 bases line up with TRBD1. This CDR3 has 15 residues. Germline CDR1 and CDR2: MNHNS and SASEGT. Trimming removed 7 bases from V and 0 bases from J; junction bases left unmatched: 5. As DNA, the CDR3 is TGTGCCAGCATCGTCGACAGGGCGAACACCGGGGAGCTGTTTTTT. Protein product: CASIVDRANTGELFF.

The genes are TRBV6-1 and TRBJ1-1, with D possibly matching TRBD1 (5 bases). The V gene lost 2 bases and the J gene lost 5 bases, with 12 bases spanning the gap. This CDR3 is built from 14 residues. Germline CDR1 is MNHNS and CDR2 is SASEGT. CDR3 in amino acids: CASSERFGGTEAFF. The CDR3 DNA follows: TGTGCCAGCAGTGAAAGATTCGGGGGTACTGAAGCTTTCTTT.

This clone appeared a single time. The chain joins TRBV7-2 to TRBJ2-7, with 8 nucleotides matching TRBD1. With V trimmed by 5 bases and J by 5 bases, 5 bases remained unmatched. The CDR3 contains 13 residues. Per the germline V gene, CDR1 is SGHTA and CDR2 is FQGNSA. The CDR3 loop is CASSPRDRNEQYF. CDR3 DNA sequence: TGTGCCAGCAGCCCCAGGGACAGGAACGAGCAGTACTTC.

The V gene is TRBV18, the J gene TRBJ1-1; D may be TRBD1 (6 bases). The CDR3 runs 16 residues. The V end lost 4 bases, the J end lost 0 bases, and 15 bases lay between the germline ends. Germline lookup yields CDR1 KGHSH and CDR2 LQKENI. CDR3 bases: TGTGCCAGCTCACTAGAGACAGGCGACATGAACACTGAAGCTTTCTTT. Translation gives CASSLETGDMNTEAFF. Full variable domain (remainder filled in from reference TRBV18 and TRBJ1-1): NAGVMQNPRHLVRRRGQEARLRCSPMKGHSHVYWYRQLPEEGLKFMVYLQKENIIDESGMPKERFSAEFPKEGPSILRIQQVVRGDSAAYFCASSLETGDMNTEAFFGQGTRLTVV.

The chain recombines TRBV15 with TRBJ2-1; D perhaps matches TRBD1 (5 bases). This CDR3 is built from 18 residues. Germline CDR1 LNHNV, CDR2 YYDKDF (reference sequence). V gave up 3 bases and J gave up 0 bases, with 18 bases separating them. This CDR3 is CATSRDHTGDSSYNEQFF. The CDR3 DNA is TGTGCCACCAGCAGGGATCACACAGGTGATAGCTCCTACAATGAGCAGTTCTTC.

This chain uses TRBV5-1 with TRBJ1-1; 8 bases agree with TRBD1. The CDR3 contains 14 residues. V dropped 4 bases and J dropped 1; count of bases not matched to a gene: 3. Germline loops: CDR1 SGHRS, CDR2 YFSETQ. DNA of the CDR3: TGCGCCAGCAGCAAGACAGGGGAGAACACTGAAGCTTTCTTT. Amino acid sequence: CASSKTGENTEAFF.

V usage is TRBV7-2 and J usage is TRBJ1-1; D call uncertain. The CDR3 is 14 residues long. Per the germline V gene, CDR1 is SGHTA and CDR2 is FQGNSA. V was trimmed by 3 bases and J by 0 bases, leaving 8 bases between them. The CDR3 spells CASSLTRMNTEAFF. The CDR3 nucleotides are TGTGCCAGCAGCTTGACACGGATGAACACTGAAGCTTTCTTT.

The chain is built from TRBV10-3 and TRBJ2-5, with TRBD2 identical over 7 bases. CDR3 size: 15 residues. V dropped 9 bases and J dropped 0; count of bases not matched to a gene: 10. From germline, CDR1 is ENHRY and CDR2 SYGVKD. CDR3 residues: CAMGIGSGDQETQYF. DNA of the CDR3: TGTGCCATGGGAATTGGGAGCGGGGACCAAGAGACCCAGTACTTC.

This chain joins TRBV5-4 and TRBJ2-5; D is possibly TRBD1 (5 bases). The CDR3 is 14 residues long. Trimming left V 0 bases short and J 4 bases short, with 10 bases between. Germline CDR1 reads SGHNT; CDR2 reads YYREEE (reference sequence). The CDR3 DNA reads as TGTGCCAGCAGCTTGGCGTCAGGGTCAGAGACCCAGTACTTC. Protein sequence: CASSLASGSETQYF.

The chain recombines TRBV10-3 with TRBJ2-5; tentatively, D is TRBD1 (6 bases). The CDR3 sequence is 14 residues long. V lost 10 bases, J lost 0 bases, and 15 bases lay in between. Germline V gene lookup returns CDR1 ENHRY and CDR2 SYGVKD. The CDR3 is CATKGVTYQETQYF. As DNA, the CDR3 is TGTGCCACAAAGGGGGTTACGTACCAAGAGACCCAGTACTTC.

The V and J genes are TRBV11-2 and TRBJ2-7; D unclear. CDR3 length equals 12 residues. V dropped 1 base and J dropped 9 bases, with 10 bases sitting between them. Germline V CDR1 and CDR2: SGHAT, FQNNGV. The CDR3 nucleotides read TGTGCCAGCAGCTTAGTTAGTTTTGCGCAGTACTTC. This translates into CASSLVSFAQYF.

The rearrangement joins TRBV29-1 to TRBJ2-5, with D maybe TRBD1 (5 bases). CDR1 is SQVTM and CDR2 is ANQGSEA in the germline V gene. The V and J ends lost 4 bases and 3 bases respectively, with 9 bases between them. The CDR3 loop spans 12 amino acids. The CDR3 reads CSVVRAKETQYF. In DNA, the CDR3 is TGCAGCGTTGTCAGGGCGAAAGAGACCCAGTACTTC.

The chain links TRBV5-1 to TRBJ2-7; D might be TRBD2 (6 bases). The germline CDR1 and CDR2 sequences are SGHRS and YFSETQ. The CDR3 is made up of 13 amino acids. Trimming cost V 6 bases and J 3 bases, with 13 bases left between them. The CDR3 here is CASTRPGSYEQYF. In DNA, the CDR3 is TGCGCCAGCACCCGACCCGGGAGCTACGAGCAGTACTTC.

The rearrangement uses TRBV6-1 and TRBJ2-2; 7 bases line up with TRBD2. CDR1 and CDR2 from the germline V gene are MNHNS and SASEGT. This CDR3 is built from 13 residues. With V trimmed by 7 bases and J by 3 bases, 2 bases remained unmatched. The CDR3 spells CASKGLHTGELFF. CDR3 DNA: TGTGCCAGCAAGGGACTACACACCGGGGAGCTGTTTTTT.

In its sample, this clone was seen a few times. This chain links TRBV27 with TRBJ2-2, with D unresolved. Germline V gene data show CDR1 as MNHEY and CDR2 as SMNVEV (reference sequence). V shed 3 bases and J shed 3 bases, with 5 bases lying between them. CDR3 length equals 13 residues. The CDR3 DNA follows: TGTGCCAGCAGTTTCGAGCACACCGGGGAGCTGTTTTTT. Its protein product is CASSFEHTGELFF.

The chain joins TRBV7-8 to TRBJ1-1; D is unresolved. CDR3 length: 13 residues. Germline V lookup: CDR1 SGHVS, CDR2 FQNEAQ. V dropped 5 bases and J dropped 1 base, with 8 bases sitting between them. The CDR3 sequence is CASSRYSNTEAFF. For the CDR3, the DNA is TGTGCCAGCAGCCGTTATTCGAACACTGAAGCTTTCTTT.

The CDR3 DNA is TGCGCCAGCAGCTTAGGCAGGGAAGAGACCCAGTACTTC. Its translation: CASSLGREETQYF. The chain uses TRBV5-1 and TRBJ2-5, with D possibly matching TRBD1 (5 bases). CDR3 length: 13 amino acids. V lost 2 bases to trimming and J lost 3 bases, with 8 bases between them. Germline V gene data show CDR1 as SGHRS and CDR2 as YFSETQ.

The V and J genes are TRBV5-4 and TRBJ2-5, with D possibly matching TRBD2 (5 bases). The CDR3 covers 15 residues. V lost 4 bases and J lost 2, with 15 bases in between. Germline CDR1 SGHNT, CDR2 YYREEE (reference sequence). The CDR3 protein is CASSTAVGRQETQYF. CDR3 in DNA: TGTGCCAGCAGCACCGCAGTGGGGAGACAAGAGACCCAGTACTTC.

The chain couples TRBV5-1 to TRBJ1-1, with TRBD1 matching 7 bases. The length of the CDR3 is 14 residues. Trimming cost V 4 bases and J 2 bases; bases outside gene matches: 5. The germline V gene has CDR1 SGHRS and CDR2 YFSETQ. The CDR3 DNA follows: TGCGCCAGCAGCATCCGGACAGGAAACACTGAAGCTTTCTTT. Translation: CASSIRTGNTEAFF.

The V gene is TRBV25-1, the J gene TRBJ1-6; 7 positions match TRBD1. The J segment lost 7 bases and the V segment lost 4 bases, leaving 10 bases of the junction unmatched. The germline CDR1 and CDR2 sequences are MGHDK and SYGVNS. CDR3 size: 16 residues. This chain's CDR3 is CASSGFLGGSNSPLHF. The CDR3 DNA reads as TGTGCCAGCAGTGGATTTTTAGGGGGCAGCAATTCACCCCTCCACTTT.

J is TRBJ1-1 and V is TRBV7-8; 11 bases line up with TRBD1. The germline V gene encodes CDR1 SGHVS and CDR2 FQNEAQ. Trimming at V came to 4 bases and at J to 6 bases, leaving 10 bases not matched to a gene. The length of the CDR3 is 16 residues. The CDR3 spells CASSSRGQGVVAEAFF. The CDR3 nucleotides read TGTGCCAGCAGCTCTAGGGGACAGGGGGTGGTCGCTGAAGCTTTCTTT. The full variable domain, in which reference TRBV7-8 and TRBJ1-1 provide the parts outside the CDR3, is GAGVSQSPRYKVAKRGQDVALRCDPISGHVSLFWYQQALGQGPEFLTYFQNEAQLDKSGLPSDRFFAERPEGSVSTLKIQRTQQEDSAVYLCASSSRGQGVVAEAFFGQGTRLTVV.

The chain recombines TRBV5-6 with TRBJ2-1; TRBD2 matches at 7 bases. With 5 bases clipped from V and 6 bases from J, the junction kept 8 bases outside the gene matches. The CDR3 totals 14 residues. From germline, CDR1 is SGHDT and CDR2 YYEEEE. The chain's CDR3 is CASRLGLLVNEQFF. CDR3 DNA: TGTGCCAGCAGGCTGGGACTACTCGTCAATGAGCAGTTCTTC.

The chain is built from TRBV28 and TRBJ2-5, with TRBD2 as a possible D gene (6 bases). Per the germline V gene, CDR1 is MDHEN and CDR2 is SYDVKM. The CDR3 has 16 amino acids. With 4 bases removed from V and 5 bases from J, the gap between germline ends came to 20 bases. The DNA of the CDR3 is TGTGCCAGCAGTTCCCCCGGGACTCAGAAGAGGGAGACCCAGTACTTC. Amino acid sequence: CASSSPGTQKRETQYF.